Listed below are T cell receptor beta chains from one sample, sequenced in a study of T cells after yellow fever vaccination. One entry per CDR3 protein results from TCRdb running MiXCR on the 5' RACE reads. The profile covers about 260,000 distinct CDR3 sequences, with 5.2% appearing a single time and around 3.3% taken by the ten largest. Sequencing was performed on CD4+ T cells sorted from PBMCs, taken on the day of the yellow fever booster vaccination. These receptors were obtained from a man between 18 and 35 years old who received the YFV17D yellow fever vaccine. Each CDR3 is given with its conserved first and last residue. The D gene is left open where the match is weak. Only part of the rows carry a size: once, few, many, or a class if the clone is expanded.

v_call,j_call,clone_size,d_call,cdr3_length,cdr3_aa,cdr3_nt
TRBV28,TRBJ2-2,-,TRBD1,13,CASGQGIRGELFF,TGTGCCAGCGGACAGGGAATCCGCGGGGAGCTGTTTTTT
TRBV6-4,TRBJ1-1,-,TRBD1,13,CACTTGDRTEAFF,TGTGCCTGTACGACAGGGGATCGAACTGAAGCTTTCTTT
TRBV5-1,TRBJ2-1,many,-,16,CASSPLPGPGDNEQFF,TGCGCCAGCAGCCCTCTCCCGGGACCAGGGGACAATGAGCAGTTCTTC
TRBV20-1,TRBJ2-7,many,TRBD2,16,CSASGTSGGPVYEQYF,TGCAGTGCTTCCGGGACTAGCGGGGGGCCGGTTTACGAGCAGTACTTC
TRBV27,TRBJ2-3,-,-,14,CASSLSAGPKGKYF,TGTGCCAGCAGTTTATCGGCGGGCCCCAAAGGAAAGTATTTT
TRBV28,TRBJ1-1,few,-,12,CASSGGFTEAFF,TGTGCCAGCAGCGGGGGTTTCACTGAAGCTTTCTTT
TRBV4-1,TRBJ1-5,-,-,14,CASSSDGSQQPQHF,TGCGCCAGCAGCTCCGACGGATCACAGCAGCCCCAGCATTTT
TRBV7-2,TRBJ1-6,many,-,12,CASSLVGSPLHF,TGTGCCAGCAGCTTAGTGGGGTCACCCCTCCACTTT
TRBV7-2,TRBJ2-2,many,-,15,CASSASPQNTGELFF,TGTGCCAGCAGCGCTTCTCCGCAGAACACCGGGGAGCTGTTTTTT
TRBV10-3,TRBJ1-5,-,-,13,CAISAGSNQPQHF,TGTGCCATCAGTGCGGGCAGTAATCAGCCCCAGCATTTT
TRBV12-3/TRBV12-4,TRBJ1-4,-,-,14,CASSQITGTEKLFF,TGTGCCAGCAGTCAAATAACAGGGACCGAAAAACTGTTTTTT
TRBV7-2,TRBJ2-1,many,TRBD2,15,CASSMGLAGAAEQFF,TGTGCCAGCAGCATGGGACTAGCGGGGGCGGCTGAGCAGTTCTTC
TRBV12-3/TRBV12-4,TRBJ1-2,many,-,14,CASSLKGGFYGYTF,TGTGCCAGCAGTTTAAAAGGGGGTTTCTATGGCTACACCTTC
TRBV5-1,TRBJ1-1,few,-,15,CASSSDPQGTTEAFF,TGCGCCAGCAGCTCAGACCCACAGGGTACCACTGAAGCTTTCTTT
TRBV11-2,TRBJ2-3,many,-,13,CASSWDSTDTQYF,TGTGCCAGCAGCTGGGACAGCACAGATACGCAGTATTTT
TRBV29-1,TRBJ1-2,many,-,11,CSVDANYGYTF,TGCAGCGTTGATGCTAACTATGGCTACACCTTC
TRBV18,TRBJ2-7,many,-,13,CASSPRAQYEQYF,TGTGCCAGCTCACCACGGGCCCAGTACGAGCAGTACTTC
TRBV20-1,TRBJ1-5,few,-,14,CSASGTGGNQPQHF,TGCAGTGCTAGTGGCACCGGGGGCAATCAGCCCCAGCATTTT
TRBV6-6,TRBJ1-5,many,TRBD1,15,CASRRGTGDNQPQHF,TGTGCCAGCAGGAGGGGGACAGGGGACAATCAGCCCCAGCATTTT
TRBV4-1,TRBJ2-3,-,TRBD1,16,CASSRGPGQGGDTQYF,TGCGCCAGCAGCCGGGGTCCGGGACAGGGTGGGGATACGCAGTATTTT
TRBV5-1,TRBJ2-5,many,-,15,CASSLGLSSQETQYF,TGCGCCAGCAGCTTAGGCCTATCGAGCCAAGAGACCCAGTACTTC
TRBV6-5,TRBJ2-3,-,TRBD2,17,CASSYSAGAGALDTQYF,TGTGCCAGCAGTTACTCCGCGGGAGCGGGGGCCTTAGATACGCAGTATTTT
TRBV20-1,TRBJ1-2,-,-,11,CSASGVYGYTF,TGCAGTGCTAGCGGGGTGTATGGCTACACCTTC
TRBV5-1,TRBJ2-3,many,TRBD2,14,CASSFSGGADTQYF,TGTGCCAGCAGCTTTAGCGGGGGGGCAGATACGCAGTATTTT
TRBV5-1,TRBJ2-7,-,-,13,CASSLSRGTLRYF,TGCGCCAGCAGCTTAAGTCGGGGAACCCTCCGGTACTTC
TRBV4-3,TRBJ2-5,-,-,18,CASSQVLYGTDLQETQYF,TGCGCCAGCAGCCAAGTGTTATATGGTACGGATCTACAAGAGACCCAGTACTTC
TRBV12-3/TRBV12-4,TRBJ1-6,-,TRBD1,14,CASRPGTGNSPLHF,TGTGCCAGCAGACCCGGGACAGGGAATTCACCCCTCCACTTT
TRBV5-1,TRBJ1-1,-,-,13,CASSSDLLGEAFF,TGCGCCAGCAGCTCGGACCTTTTGGGTGAAGCTTTCTTT
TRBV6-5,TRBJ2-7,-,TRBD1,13,CASRTGGRYEQYF,TGTGCCAGTCGAACAGGGGGACGCTACGAGCAGTACTTC
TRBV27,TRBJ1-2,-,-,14,CASSSGRESGGYTF,TGTGCCAGCAGTTCCGGACGCGAGAGCGGTGGCTACACCTTC
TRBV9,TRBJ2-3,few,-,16,CASSDPLEGFTDTQYF,TGTGCCAGCAGCGATCCCCTGGAAGGTTTCACAGATACGCAGTATTTT
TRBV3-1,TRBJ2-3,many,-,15,CASSLQDTRTDTQYF,TGTGCCAGCAGCCTGCAAGACACTCGCACAGATACGCAGTATTTT
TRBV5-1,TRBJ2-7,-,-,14,CASSLGTVSYEQYF,TGCGCCAGCAGCTTGGGGACGGTGTCCTACGAGCAGTACTTC
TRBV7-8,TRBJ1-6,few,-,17,CASSLELRGGTNSPLHF,TGTGCCAGCAGCTTAGAGCTAAGAGGGGGGACGAATTCACCCCTCCACTTT
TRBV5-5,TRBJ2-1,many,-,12,CASSLDVRTIFF,TGTGCCAGCAGCTTGGATGTTAGGACAATATTCTTC